A selection of T cell receptor beta chains follows, all from one sample in a study of vaccination and CD4 T cells after COVID-19. What these receptors recognize is not known. Using its own MiXCR run on the PCR reads, TCRdb lists one record per CDR3 protein. The table shows about 21,000 distinct CDR3 sequences, with 60% to 80% occurring only once. Sequenced material: CD4+ T cells from blood, cultured in vitro, taken before SARS-CoV-2 vaccination. The source is a human donor who received a COVID-19 vaccine. CDR3s include the opening cysteine and the closing phenylalanine or tryptophan. D genes are given only for firm matches. Rows give clone size only sometimes, using once, few, many, or a class for an expanded clone.

D gene: .; V gene: TRBV10-3; clone size: few; J gene: TRBJ1-1; CDR3 protein: CAISDSGGDTEAFF; CDR3 DNA: TGTGCCATCAGTGACTCTGGTGGGGACACTGAAGCTTTCTTT
D gene: .; V gene: TRBV5-1; clone size: few; J gene: TRBJ1-2; CDR3 protein: CASIPDIPGYGYTF; CDR3 DNA: TGCGCCAGCATCCCCGACATCCCGGGGTATGGCTACACCTTC
D gene: TRBD1; V gene: TRBV6-1; clone size: .; J gene: TRBJ1-4; CDR3 protein: CASGDRFSGKLFF; CDR3 DNA: TGTGCCAGCGGGGACAGGTTTAGTGGAAAACTGTTTTTT
D gene: .; V gene: TRBV7-8; clone size: .; J gene: TRBJ2-5; CDR3 protein: CASTAPELDRQETQYF; CDR3 DNA: TGTGCCAGCACTGCCCCTGAACTTGACAGACAAGAGACCCAGTACTTC
D gene: TRBD1; V gene: TRBV29-1; clone size: .; J gene: TRBJ1-1; CDR3 protein: CSAGTDMNTEAFF; CDR3 DNA: TGCAGCGCCGGGACAGACATGAACACTGAAGCTTTCTTT
D gene: .; V gene: TRBV24-1; clone size: .; J gene: TRBJ2-2; CDR3 protein: CATSDPVGTSNTGELFF; CDR3 DNA: TGTGCCACCAGTGATCCCGTCGGGACATCGAACACCGGGGAGCTGTTTTTT
D gene: TRBD1; V gene: TRBV6-1; clone size: .; J gene: TRBJ1-2; CDR3 protein: CASSPLVPGQGKDGYTF; CDR3 DNA: TGTGCCAGCAGCCCTCTAGTCCCGGGACAGGGTAAAGATGGCTACACCTTC
D gene: TRBD1; V gene: TRBV6-2/TRBV6-3; clone size: .; J gene: TRBJ1-3; CDR3 protein: CASSYPGTAKPSGNTIYF; CDR3 DNA: TGTGCCAGCAGTTACCCCGGGACAGCGAAGCCCTCTGGAAACACCATATATTTT
D gene: .; V gene: TRBV20-1; clone size: few; J gene: TRBJ1-5; CDR3 protein: CSATTDSNQPQHF; CDR3 DNA: TGCAGTGCTACGACAGACAGCAATCAGCCCCAGCATTTT
D gene: .; V gene: TRBV7-4; clone size: .; J gene: TRBJ2-7; CDR3 protein: CASSSLHRAGASYEQYF; CDR3 DNA: TGTGCCAGCAGCTCACTACACAGGGCTGGAGCTTCCTACGAGCAGTACTTC
D gene: .; V gene: TRBV15; clone size: .; J gene: TRBJ1-2; CDR3 protein: CATSRGGTYGYTF; CDR3 DNA: TGTGCCACCAGCAGAGGCGGGACATATGGCTACACCTTC
D gene: .; V gene: TRBV7-9; clone size: .; J gene: TRBJ1-2; CDR3 protein: CASSLQGGGGYTF; CDR3 DNA: TGTGCCAGCAGCTTGCAGGGAGGCGGTGGCTACACCTTC
D gene: .; V gene: TRBV30; clone size: medium-sized; J gene: TRBJ2-7; CDR3 protein: CAWSLGGIYEQYF; CDR3 DNA: TGTGCCTGGAGCCTGGGGGGAATCTACGAGCAGTACTTC
D gene: .; V gene: TRBV20-1; clone size: .; J gene: TRBJ1-2; CDR3 protein: CSARANFWARGSRYGYTF; CDR3 DNA: TGCAGTGCTAGAGCTAACTTTTGGGCTAGGGGTTCAAGGTATGGCTACACCTTC
D gene: .; V gene: TRBV28; clone size: .; J gene: TRBJ2-7; CDR3 protein: CASSVSTDTEQYF; CDR3 DNA: TGTGCCAGCAGTGTTTCCACAGACACCGAGCAGTACTTC
D gene: .; V gene: TRBV4-1; clone size: .; J gene: TRBJ1-2; CDR3 protein: CASSQGVEVDYGYTF; CDR3 DNA: TGCGCCAGCAGCCAAGGAGTGGAGGTGGACTATGGCTACACCTTC
D gene: .; V gene: TRBV20-1; clone size: .; J gene: TRBJ2-1; CDR3 protein: CSGRRAGRSYNEQFF; CDR3 DNA: TGCAGTGGCAGACGGGCGGGGCGCTCCTACAATGAGCAGTTCTTC
D gene: TRBD2; V gene: TRBV10-3; clone size: .; J gene: TRBJ2-1; CDR3 protein: CAISDGGGSSYNEQFF; CDR3 DNA: TGTGCCATCAGTGACGGGGGGGGCAGCTCCTACAATGAGCAGTTCTTC
D gene: .; V gene: TRBV20-1; clone size: .; J gene: TRBJ2-3; CDR3 protein: CSARDLLAADTQYF; CDR3 DNA: TGCAGTGCTAGAGATCTCCTAGCCGCGGATACGCAGTATTTT
D gene: .; V gene: TRBV7-8; clone size: .; J gene: TRBJ2-5; CDR3 protein: CASSLGGEGETQYF; CDR3 DNA: TGTGCCAGCAGCCTAGGTGGCGAGGGGGAGACCCAGTACTTC
D gene: TRBD1; V gene: TRBV19; clone size: .; J gene: TRBJ2-5; CDR3 protein: CASSISPGQGPETQYF; CDR3 DNA: TGTGCCAGTAGTATCTCCCCGGGACAGGGGCCAGAGACCCAGTACTTC
D gene: TRBD1; V gene: TRBV11-2; clone size: .; J gene: TRBJ1-2; CDR3 protein: CASSPRTGRGYGYTF; CDR3 DNA: TGTGCCAGCAGCCCCCGGACAGGACGGGGCTATGGCTACACCTTC
D gene: TRBD1; V gene: TRBV5-1; clone size: few; J gene: TRBJ2-6; CDR3 protein: CASSRPDRASSGANVLTF; CDR3 DNA: TGCGCCAGCAGTCGCCCGGACAGGGCCTCCTCTGGGGCCAACGTCCTGACTTTC
D gene: .; V gene: TRBV7-3; clone size: .; J gene: TRBJ2-2; CDR3 protein: CASSLLSSGELFF; CDR3 DNA: TGTGCCAGCAGCTTATTGAGCTCCGGGGAGCTGTTTTTT
D gene: TRBD1; V gene: TRBV7-9; clone size: few; J gene: TRBJ1-4; CDR3 protein: CASSPMTGTGEKLFF; CDR3 DNA: TGTGCCAGCAGTCCCATGACGGGGACAGGAGAAAAACTGTTTTTT
D gene: TRBD1; V gene: TRBV6-5; clone size: few; J gene: TRBJ1-2; CDR3 protein: CASSYFPGQGGYGYTF; CDR3 DNA: TGTGCCAGCAGTTACTTCCCCGGACAGGGTGGGTATGGCTACACCTTC
D gene: TRBD1; V gene: TRBV29-1; clone size: .; J gene: TRBJ2-6; CDR3 protein: CSVHGTGGNSGANVLTF; CDR3 DNA: TGCAGCGTTCACGGGACAGGGGGTAACTCTGGGGCCAACGTCCTGACTTTC
D gene: TRBD2; V gene: TRBV6-1; clone size: .; J gene: TRBJ2-3; CDR3 protein: CASNIAGASTDTQYF; CDR3 DNA: TGTGCCAGCAATATAGCGGGGGCCAGCACAGATACGCAGTATTTT
D gene: TRBD1; V gene: TRBV20-1; clone size: .; J gene: TRBJ1-5; CDR3 protein: CSATFPGGWNQPQHF; CDR3 DNA: TGCAGTGCTACCTTCCCAGGGGGCTGGAATCAGCCCCAGCATTTT
D gene: .; V gene: TRBV6-2/TRBV6-3; clone size: .; J gene: TRBJ2-5; CDR3 protein: CASTGRKTQYF; CDR3 DNA: TGTGCCAGCACCGGCAGAAAGACCCAGTACTTC
D gene: TRBD1; V gene: TRBV7-2; clone size: .; J gene: TRBJ2-1; CDR3 protein: CASSLGSLTGDEQFF; CDR3 DNA: TGTGCCAGCAGCTTAGGCTCCCTAACAGGGGATGAGCAGTTCTTC
D gene: .; V gene: TRBV11-3; clone size: .; J gene: TRBJ2-5; CDR3 protein: CASSLGAEETQYF; CDR3 DNA: TGTGCCAGCAGCTTAGGTGCGGAAGAGACCCAGTACTTC
D gene: TRBD2; V gene: TRBV20-1; clone size: .; J gene: TRBJ2-1; CDR3 protein: CSARRALAGVNEQFF; CDR3 DNA: TGCAGTGCTAGACGCGCCCTAGCGGGGGTTAATGAGCAGTTCTTC
D gene: .; V gene: TRBV6-1; clone size: .; J gene: TRBJ1-5; CDR3 protein: CATQRGSGQPQHF; CDR3 DNA: TGTGCCACACAACGAGGATCAGGTCAGCCCCAGCATTTT
D gene: TRBD1; V gene: TRBV7-8; clone size: few; J gene: TRBJ2-2; CDR3 protein: CASSLVRGRTGELFF; CDR3 DNA: TGTGCCAGCAGCTTAGTCAGGGGGCGCACCGGGGAGCTGTTTTTT
D gene: TRBD1; V gene: TRBV6-1; clone size: few; J gene: TRBJ1-6; CDR3 protein: CASRDREGSPLHF; CDR3 DNA: TGTGCCAGCAGGGACAGGGAAGGATCACCCCTCCACTTT
D gene: .; V gene: TRBV10-3; clone size: .; J gene: TRBJ1-2; CDR3 protein: CAISDRVYGYTF; CDR3 DNA: TGTGCCATCAGTGACAGGGTCTATGGCTACACCTTC
D gene: .; V gene: TRBV18; clone size: .; J gene: TRBJ2-7; CDR3 protein: CASSRRRGRTYEQYF; CDR3 DNA: TGTGCCAGCTCCCGTCGTCGGGGTAGGACCTACGAGCAGTACTTC
D gene: TRBD1; V gene: TRBV29-1; clone size: .; J gene: TRBJ2-5; CDR3 protein: CSVGGHRGGETQYF; CDR3 DNA: TGCAGCGTTGGGGGGCACAGGGGCGGAGAGACCCAGTACTTC
D gene: .; V gene: TRBV20-1; clone size: .; J gene: TRBJ1-4; CDR3 protein: CSASPLGSNEKLFF; CDR3 DNA: TGCAGTGCATCCCCGTTGGGGAGCAATGAAAAACTGTTTTTT
D gene: TRBD1; V gene: TRBV2; clone size: few; J gene: TRBJ1-2; CDR3 protein: CASPTGLTNYGYTF; CDR3 DNA: TGTGCCAGCCCGACAGGGTTAACCAACTATGGCTACACCTTC
D gene: TRBD1; V gene: TRBV2; clone size: once; J gene: TRBJ1-2; CDR3 protein: CASTTEDQGAKGYTF; CDR3 DNA: TGTGCCAGCACCACCGAAGATCAGGGGGCGAAGGGCTACACCTTC
D gene: TRBD1; V gene: TRBV19; clone size: few; J gene: TRBJ2-5; CDR3 protein: CASSIPGRGETQYF; CDR3 DNA: TGTGCCAGTAGTATCCCCGGCAGGGGGGAGACCCAGTACTTC
D gene: .; V gene: TRBV5-1; clone size: .; J gene: TRBJ2-3; CDR3 protein: CASSLAGGFTDTQYF; CDR3 DNA: TGCGCCAGCAGCCTTGCCGGGGGATTCACAGATACGCAGTATTTT
D gene: TRBD2; V gene: TRBV7-8; clone size: .; J gene: TRBJ2-3; CDR3 protein: CASRAGRGGTDTQYF; CDR3 DNA: TGTGCCAGCAGGGCAGGACGGGGGGGCACAGATACGCAGTATTTT